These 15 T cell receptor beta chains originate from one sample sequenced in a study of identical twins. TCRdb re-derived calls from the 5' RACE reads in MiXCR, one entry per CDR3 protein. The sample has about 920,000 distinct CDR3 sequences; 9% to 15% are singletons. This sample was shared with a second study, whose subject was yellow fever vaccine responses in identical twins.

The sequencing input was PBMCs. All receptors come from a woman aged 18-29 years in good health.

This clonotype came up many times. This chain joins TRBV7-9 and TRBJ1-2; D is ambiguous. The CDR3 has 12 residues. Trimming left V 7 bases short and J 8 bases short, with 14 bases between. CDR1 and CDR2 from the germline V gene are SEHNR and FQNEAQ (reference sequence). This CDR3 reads CASNLHVGGYTF. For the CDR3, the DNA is TGTGCCAGCAATCTACACGTCGGAGGCTACACCTTC.

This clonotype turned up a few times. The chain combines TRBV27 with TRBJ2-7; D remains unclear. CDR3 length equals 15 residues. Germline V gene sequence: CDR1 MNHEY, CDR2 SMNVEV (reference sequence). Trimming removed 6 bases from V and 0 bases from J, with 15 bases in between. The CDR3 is CASRPTASHSYEQYF. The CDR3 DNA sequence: TGTGCCAGCAGACCAACGGCTTCGCACTCCTACGAGCAGTACTTC.

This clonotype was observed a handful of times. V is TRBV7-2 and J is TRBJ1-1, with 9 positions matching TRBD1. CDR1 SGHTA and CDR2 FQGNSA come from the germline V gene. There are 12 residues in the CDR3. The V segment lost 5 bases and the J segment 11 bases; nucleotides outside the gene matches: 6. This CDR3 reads CASSPGQGRAFF. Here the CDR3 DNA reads TGTGCCAGCAGCCCGGGACAGGGCCGGGCTTTCTTT.

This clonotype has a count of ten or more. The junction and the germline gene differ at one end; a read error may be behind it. The CDR3, as DNA: TGCGCCAGCAGCTCGGGACAGGGAGGAGCGGATGGAAACTTT. Its translation is CASSSGQGGADGNF. V and J are TRBV5-1 and TRBJ1-1; 9 bases line up with TRBD1. The CDR3 is 14 amino acids. Germline-derived CDR1 and CDR2 are SGHRS and YFSETQ.

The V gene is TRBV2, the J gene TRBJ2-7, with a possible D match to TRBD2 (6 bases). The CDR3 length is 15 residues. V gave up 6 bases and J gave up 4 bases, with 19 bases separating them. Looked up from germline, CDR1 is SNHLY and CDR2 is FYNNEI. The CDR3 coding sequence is TGTGCCAGCAGAGGTCGCAGGACGGGGGATTACGAGCAGTACTTC. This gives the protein CASRGRRTGDYEQYF.

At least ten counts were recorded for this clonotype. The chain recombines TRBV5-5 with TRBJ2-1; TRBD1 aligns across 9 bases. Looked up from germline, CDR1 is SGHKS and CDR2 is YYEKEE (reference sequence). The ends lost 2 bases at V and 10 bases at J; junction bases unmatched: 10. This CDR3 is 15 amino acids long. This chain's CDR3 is CASSFSGTGSVEQFF. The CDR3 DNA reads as TGTGCCAGCAGCTTTAGTGGGACAGGGTCAGTCGAGCAGTTCTTC.

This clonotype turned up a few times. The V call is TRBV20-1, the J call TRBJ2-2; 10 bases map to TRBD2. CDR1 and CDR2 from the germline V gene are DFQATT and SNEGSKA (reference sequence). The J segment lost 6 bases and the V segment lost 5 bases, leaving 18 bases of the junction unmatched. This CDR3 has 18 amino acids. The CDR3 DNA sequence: TGCAGTGCTCCCATCACCAGCGGGGGGGCTTCCTCCTCCGGGGAGCTGTTTTTT. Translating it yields CSAPITSGGASSSGELFF.

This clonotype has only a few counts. CDR3 protein: CASSEGGQGNQPQHF. DNA of the CDR3: TGTGCCAGCAGTGAAGGGGGACAGGGCAATCAGCCCCAGCATTTT. This chain joins TRBV2 and TRBJ1-5; 8 nucleotides match TRBD1. V shed 1 base, J shed 2 bases, and the junction held 1 base outside the gene matches. Germline CDR1 SNHLY, CDR2 FYNNEI. CDR3 length equals 15 residues. The full variable domain, rest sourced from reference TRBV2 and TRBJ1-5, is EPEVTQTPSHQVTQMGQEVILRCVPISNHLYFYWYRQILGQKVEFLVSFYNNEISEKSEIFDDQFSVERPDGSNFTLKIRSTKLEDSAMYFCASSEGGQGNQPQHFGDGTRLSIL.

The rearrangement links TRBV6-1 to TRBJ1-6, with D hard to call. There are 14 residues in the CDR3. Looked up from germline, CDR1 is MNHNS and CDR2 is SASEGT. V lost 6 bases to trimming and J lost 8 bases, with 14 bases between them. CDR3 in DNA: TGTGCCAGCAGAAGCGCCTCGTCGTATTCACCCCTCCACTTT. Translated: CASRSASSYSPLHF.

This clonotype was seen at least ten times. Written as DNA, the CDR3 is TGTGCCAGCAGCGCCTTACAGGGGCCTGAGTATGGCTACACCTTC. Translated, it gives CASSALQGPEYGYTF. The gene calls are TRBV7-2 and TRBJ1-2; 7 bases map to TRBD1. Germline assignment: CDR1 SGHTA and CDR2 FQGNSA. With V trimmed by 5 bases and J by 5 bases, 11 bases remained unmatched. This CDR3 has 15 residues.

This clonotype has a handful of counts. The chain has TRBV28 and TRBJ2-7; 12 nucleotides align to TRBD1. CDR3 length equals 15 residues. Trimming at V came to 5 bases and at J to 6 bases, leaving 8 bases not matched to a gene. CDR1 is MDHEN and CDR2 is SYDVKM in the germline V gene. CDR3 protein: CASSTPGTGGGEQYV. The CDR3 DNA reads TGTGCCAGCAGTACCCCCGGGACAGGGGGCGGCGAGCAGTACGTC.

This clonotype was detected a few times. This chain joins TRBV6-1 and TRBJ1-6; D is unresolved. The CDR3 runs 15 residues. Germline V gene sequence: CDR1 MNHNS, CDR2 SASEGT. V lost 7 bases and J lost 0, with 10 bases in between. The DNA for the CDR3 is TGTGCCAGCACCCAGGAAAGCTCCTATAATTCACCCCTCCACTTT. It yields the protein CASTQESSYNSPLHF.

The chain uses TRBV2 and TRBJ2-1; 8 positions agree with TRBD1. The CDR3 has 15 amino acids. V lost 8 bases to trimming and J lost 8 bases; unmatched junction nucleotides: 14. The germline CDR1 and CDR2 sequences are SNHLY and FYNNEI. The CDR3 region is CASFGRQGIGDEQFF. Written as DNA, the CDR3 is TGTGCCAGCTTTGGGCGACAGGGGATTGGCGATGAGCAGTTCTTC.

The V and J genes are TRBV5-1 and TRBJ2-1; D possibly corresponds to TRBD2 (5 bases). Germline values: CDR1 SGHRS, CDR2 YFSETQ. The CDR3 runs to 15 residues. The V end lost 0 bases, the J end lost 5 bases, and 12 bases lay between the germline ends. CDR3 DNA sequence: TGCGCCAGCAGCTTGGGCCAGGCGGGTCACAATGAGCAGTTCTTC. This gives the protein CASSLGQAGHNEQFF.

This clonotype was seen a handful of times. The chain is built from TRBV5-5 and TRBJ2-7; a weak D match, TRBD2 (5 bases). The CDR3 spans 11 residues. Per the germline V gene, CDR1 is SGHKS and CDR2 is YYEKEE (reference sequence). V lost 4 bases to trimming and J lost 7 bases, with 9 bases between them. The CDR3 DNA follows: TGTGCCAGCAGCCAGAGGGCGGAGCAGTACTTC. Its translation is CASSQRAEQYF.